The clone carrying this T cell receptor beta chain was counted a single time. Using its own MiXCR run on the 5' RACE reads, TCRdb lists one record per CDR3 protein. The sample records 420,000 or so distinct CDR3 sequences, about a fifth being singletons. This sample was taken from a study of identical twins. Looked up from germline, CDR1 is SGDLS and CDR2 is YYNGEE. The CDR3 is 18 amino acids. The V and J ends lost 1 base and 5 bases respectively, with 21 bases between them. V gene TRBV9 combines with J gene TRBJ2-2, with D possibly being TRBD1 (5 bases). The clonotype was recovered from a man aged 50 or older in good health. Sequenced material: naive T cells sorted from blood. The CDR3 DNA sequence: TGTGCCAGCAGCGTATTCTGGGTGCCGTTTAGGGGAACCGGGGAGCTGTTTTTT. This codes for CASSVFWVPFRGTGELFF.